These 18 T cell receptor beta chains were sequenced from one sample in a study of CD8+ T cells in alopecia areata. RNA was extracted and reverse transcribed into cDNA as the sequencing template. Libraries were prepared by immunoSEQ multiplex PCR; TCRdb keeps only in-frame clonotypes and omits some of them. The sample records fewer than 200,000 clones, about 60% being singletons. Treatment meaning: oral pan-JAK inhibitor, 5-10 mg twice daily. The source was CD4+ T cells sorted from blood, collected at week 24, from a patient treated with tofacitinib. The receptor source for this set is a human donor with alopecia areata.

The chain employs TRBV11-2 and TRBJ2-7, with 13 bases aligning to TRBD2. In germline, CDR1 is SGHAT, CDR2 FQNNGV. V was clipped by 6 bases and J by 5 bases; unmatched bases: 7. This CDR3 has 15 residues. Here the CDR3 DNA reads TGTGCCAGCAGGGCCGGGACTAGCGGGGTCCACGAGCAGTACTTC. It codes for CASRAGTSGVHEQYF. Based on the CDR3 plus reference TRBV11-2 and TRBJ2-7, the full variable domain is EAGVAQSPRYKIIEKRQSVAFWCNPISGHATLYWYQQILGQGPKLLIQFQNNGVVDDSQLPKDRFSAERLKGVDSTLKIQPAKLEDSAVYLCASRAGTSGVHEQYFGPGTRLTVT.

The V and J genes are TRBV5-1 and TRBJ1-2; D is undetermined. Per the germline V gene, CDR1 is SGHRS and CDR2 is YFSETQ. This CDR3 contains 13 residues. Deletions cut 1 base from V and 0 bases from J, with 4 bases between. CDR3 in amino acids: CASSLTTNYGYTF. The CDR3 coding sequence is TGCGCCAGCAGCTTGACTACTAACTATGGCTACACCTTC.

The rearrangement joins TRBV29-1 to TRBJ2-6; D gene unclear. Germline CDR1 reads SQVTM; CDR2 reads ANQGSEA. The length of the CDR3 is 13 residues. V was cut by 5 bases and J by 3 bases, with 8 bases left in between. The chain's CDR3 is CSVRIGGANVLTF. CDR3 bases: TGCAGCGTTCGCATTGGTGGGGCCAACGTCCTGACTTTC.

This clone was detected once. This chain joins TRBV7-6 and TRBJ1-1; unclear D gene. The germline V and J ends were trimmed by 4 bases and 1 base, with 7 bases remaining between them. The V gene's germline CDR1 is SGHVS and CDR2 FNYEAQ. CDR3 length: 13 residues. The CDR3: CASSSEPNTEAFF. The CDR3 nucleotides are TGTGCCAGCAGCTCAGAGCCGAACACTGAAGCTTTCTTT.

The chain has TRBV27 and TRBJ2-7; D is possibly TRBD1 or TRBD2 (5 bases each). Germline V lookup: CDR1 MNHEY, CDR2 SMNVEV (reference sequence). This CDR3 has 15 amino acids. Trimming took 5 bases from V and 8 from J, leaving 22 bases between them. CDR3 sequence reads: CASSPRRGPSDQQYF. The DNA for the CDR3 is TGTGCCAGCAGTCCCCGCCGGGGACCGTCGGATCAGCAGTACTTC.

This chain uses TRBV29-1 with TRBJ2-1, with 8 bases matching TRBD1. Germline CDR1 is SQVTM and CDR2 is ANQGSEA. Trimming at V came to 7 bases and at J to 2 bases, leaving 4 bases not matched to a gene. The CDR3 is 13 amino acids. CDR3 in DNA: TGCAGCGGAACACAGGGGGCCTACAATGAGCAGTTCTTC. This translates into CSGTQGAYNEQFF.

The chain is built from TRBV29-1 and TRBJ1-1, with no clear D. Germline V lookup: CDR1 SQVTM, CDR2 ANQGSEA. Between the trimmed V and J ends, which lost 1 base and 1 base, there was a span of 10 bases. The CDR3 consists of 14 residues. The CDR3, as DNA: TGCAGCGTTGAAGTGAGGGCGGCGAACACTGAAGCTTTCTTT. The encoded protein is CSVEVRAANTEAFF.

V usage is TRBV27 and J usage is TRBJ2-1; D not resolved. The germline gives CDR1 MNHEY, CDR2 SMNVEV (reference sequence). V lost 3 bases, J lost 8 bases, and 14 bases lay in between. The CDR3 has 14 amino acids. The CDR3, as DNA: TGTGCCAGCAGTTTGGTGGGATCATTCCATGAGCAGTTCTTC. This sequence encodes CASSLVGSFHEQFF.

This clone was picked up many times. The CDR3 DNA follows: TGTGCCAGCAGTCTTACAGGGGGCGGGGAAGATACGCAGTATTTT. Translation gives CASSLTGGGEDTQYF. The chain couples TRBV2 to TRBJ2-3, with 9 bases fitting TRBD1. The CDR3 contains 15 residues. Per germline, CDR1 SNHLY and CDR2 FYNNEI. V shed 5 bases, J shed 5 bases, and the junction held 8 bases outside the gene matches.

As for this clone: In the same sample, other DNA sequences code for this CDR3. The chain is built from TRBV29-1 and TRBJ2-7, with TRBD2 as a possible D gene (7 bases). There are 15 residues in the CDR3. The V end was cut by 0 bases, the J end by 0 bases, with 12 bases between. CDR1 and CDR2 (germline): SQVTM, ANQGSEA. The CDR3 spells CSVEDPGGSSYEQYF. CDR3 sequence (DNA): TGCAGCGTTGAAGACCCGGGGGGCAGCTCCTACGAGCAGTACTTC.

The genes are TRBV30 and TRBJ2-1; D gene uncertain. V was cut by 6 bases and J by 13 bases, with 16 bases left in between. CDR3 length: 11 residues. CDR1 and CDR2 (germline): GTSNPN, SVGIG (reference sequence). CDR3 amino acids: CACLGSSPQFF. CDR3 nucleotide sequence: TGTGCCTGTTTAGGTTCTAGTCCCCAGTTCTTC.

This clone has at least ten counts. The chain employs TRBV5-4 and TRBJ2-7; no firm D call. The CDR3 totals 15 residues. Germline lookup yields CDR1 SGHNT and CDR2 YYREEE (reference sequence). V was trimmed by 2 bases and J by 0 bases, leaving 12 bases between them. The CDR3 nucleotides read TGTGCCAGCAGCTTTGTGTGCAACGGCTCCTACGAGCAGTACTTC. Amino acid sequence: CASSFVCNGSYEQYF. Using reference TRBV5-4 and TRBJ2-7 for the parts outside the CDR3, the full variable domain is ETGVTQSPTHLIKTRGQQVTLRCSSQSGHNTVSWYQQALGQGPQFIFQYYREEENGRGNFPPRFSGLQFPNYSSELNVNALELDDSALYLCASSFVCNGSYEQYFGPGTRLTVT.

V usage is TRBV11-3 and J usage is TRBJ1-1; no firm D call. From germline, CDR1 is SGHNT and CDR2 YENEEA. The germline V and J ends were trimmed by 2 bases and 4 bases, with 8 bases remaining between them. This CDR3 spans 13 amino acids. The CDR3 reads CASSLRWGTEAFF. The CDR3 bases are TGTGCCAGCAGCTTAAGGTGGGGCACTGAAGCTTTCTTT.

This clone was seen only a few times. The chain is built from TRBV6-5 and TRBJ1-2, with 7 bases aligning to TRBD1. Trimming at V came to 4 bases and at J to 8 bases, leaving 7 bases not matched to a gene. CDR1 and CDR2 (germline): MNHEY, SVGAGI. The CDR3 spans 13 residues. The DNA of the CDR3 is TGTGCCAGCAGTTCCCCCAGGGGGGGCGGCTACACCTTC. Protein sequence: CASSSPRGGGYTF.

The DNA of the CDR3 is TGTGCCAGCACAGCCGACAGCTCCTACGAGCAGTACTTC. It translates to CASTADSSYEQYF. The chain uses TRBV6-6 and TRBJ2-7, with D maybe TRBD1 (5 bases). Trimming pared 7 bases from V and 0 bases from J, leaving 10 bases between. The germline V gene has CDR1 MNHNY and CDR2 SVGAGI (reference sequence). The CDR3 consists of 13 residues.

V is TRBV4-2 and J is TRBJ2-3; 14 bases match TRBD2. V was pared by 1 base and J by 3 bases, with 9 bases of the junction left unmatched. There are 19 residues in the CDR3. CDR1 is LGHNA and CDR2 is YNFKEQ in the germline V gene. CDR3 residues: CASSQVRTSGGSGTDTQYF. The CDR3, as DNA: TGTGCCAGCAGCCAAGTCCGGACTAGCGGGGGGAGCGGGACAGATACGCAGTATTTT.

The gene calls are TRBV5-1 and TRBJ2-1; D unresolved. V lost 1 base to trimming and J lost 5 bases, with 13 bases between them. Looked up from germline, CDR1 is SGHRS and CDR2 is YFSETQ. CDR3 size: 15 residues. The CDR3 region is CASSLWVNDDNEQFF. In DNA form, the CDR3 reads TGCGCCAGCAGCTTGTGGGTTAATGACGACAATGAGCAGTTCTTC. The full variable domain, in which reference TRBV5-1 and TRBJ2-1 provide the parts outside the CDR3, is KAGVTQTPRYLIKTRGQQVTLSCSPISGHRSVSWYQQTPGQGLQFLFEYFSETQRNKGNFPGRFSGRQFSNSRSEMNVSTLELGDSALYLCASSLWVNDDNEQFFGPGTRLTVL.

This clone was picked up a small number of times. The chain couples TRBV30 to TRBJ2-5; 8 bases align to TRBD1. This CDR3 contains 15 residues. CDR1 and CDR2 from the germline V gene are GTSNPN and SVGIG (reference sequence). The J segment lost 7 bases and the V segment lost 1 base, leaving 11 bases of the junction unmatched. CDR3 region: CAWSGGAGGAGTQYF. CDR3 DNA sequence: TGTGCCTGGAGTGGGGGGGCAGGGGGCGCGGGGACCCAGTACTTC.